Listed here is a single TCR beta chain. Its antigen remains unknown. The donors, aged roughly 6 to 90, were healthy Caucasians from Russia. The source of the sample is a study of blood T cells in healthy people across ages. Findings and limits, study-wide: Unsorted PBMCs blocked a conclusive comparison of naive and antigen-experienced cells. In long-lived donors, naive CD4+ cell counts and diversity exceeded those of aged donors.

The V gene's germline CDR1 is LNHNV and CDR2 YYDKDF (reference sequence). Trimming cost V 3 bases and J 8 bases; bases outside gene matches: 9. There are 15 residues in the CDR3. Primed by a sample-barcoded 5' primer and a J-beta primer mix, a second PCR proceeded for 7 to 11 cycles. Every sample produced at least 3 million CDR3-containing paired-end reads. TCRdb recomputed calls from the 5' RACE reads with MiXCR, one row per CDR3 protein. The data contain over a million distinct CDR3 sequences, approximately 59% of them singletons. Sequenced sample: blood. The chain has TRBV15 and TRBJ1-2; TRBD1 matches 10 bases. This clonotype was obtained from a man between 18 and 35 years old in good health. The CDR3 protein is CATSSSRQGASGYTF. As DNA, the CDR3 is TGTGCCACCAGCAGCTCTCGACAGGGGGCTAGCGGCTACACCTTC.